The text below deals with one TCR beta chain. Other DNA variants within this sample encode the same CDR3. This record belongs to a study of shared clonotypes between healthy human individuals. Germline CDR1 is SGHRS and CDR2 is YFSETQ. This CDR3 has 14 amino acids. V lost 4 bases to trimming and J lost 0 bases, with 10 bases between them. Only in-frame clones appear in the TCRdb table, and some are missing; sequencing was by immunoSEQ multiplex PCR. This sample has around 940,000 clones; around 80% occur once, and the top ten carry roughly 1.5%. This clonotype was obtained from a man between 18 and 35 years old in good health. The genes are TRBV5-1 and TRBJ1-1, with D possibly matching TRBD1 (5 bases). Sequencing used memory CD4+ T cells sorted from blood. The subset here: CD45RA-negative fraction. CDR3 bases: TGCGCCAGCAGCCTGGGGGGATTGAACACTGAAGCTTTCTTT. Translated: CASSLGGLNTEAFF.